A selection of T cell receptor beta chains follows, all from one sample in a study of T cell changes during pregnancy in multiple sclerosis. This table comes from immunoSEQ multiplex PCR, and its TCRdb copy is limited to in-frame clones, with some not included. The table shows roughly 93,000 clones, with approximately 90% occurring only once. The sample consisted of peripheral blood, taken before pregnancy. These receptors were obtained from a female donor with multiple sclerosis, enrolled in a pregnancy study. Both conserved end residues are part of each CDR3. D genes are given only for firm matches. Expanded clones are given a class, and other clones once, few, many or no size at all.

V gene,clone size,D gene,J gene,CDR3 DNA,CDR3 protein
TRBV6-1,.,.,TRBJ2-5,TGTGCCAGCAGTGGGTGGGACACCCTAGAGACCCAGTACTTC,CASSGWDTLETQYF
TRBV6-5,.,TRBD1,TRBJ1-2,TGTGCCAGCAGTTACTCAGGACAGGGGCAAGGCTACACCTTC,CASSYSGQGQGYTF
TRBV4-3,.,.,TRBJ2-7,TGCGCCAGCAGCCAACAGGGGTCCTACGAGCAGTACTTC,CASSQQGSYEQYF
TRBV6-1,.,TRBD1,TRBJ2-2,TGTGCCAGCACTCTCGACAGGGAGTTTACCGGGGAGCTGTTTTTT,CASTLDREFTGELFF
TRBV27,.,TRBD1,TRBJ1-6,TGTGCCAGCAGTCCCGGGACAGCGGGTTCACCCCTCCACTTT,CASSPGTAGSPLHF
TRBV7-2,.,.,TRBJ2-4,TGTGCCAGCAGCCTCCCCAGGGGGGACGCGGCCAAAAACATTCAGTACTTC,CASSLPRGDAAKNIQYF
TRBV9,.,.,TRBJ2-7,TGTGCCAGCAGCGTAACCCCCGGACTGCGGATCTACGAGCAGTACTTC,CASSVTPGLRIYEQYF
TRBV7-6,.,.,TRBJ2-2,TGTGCCAGCAGCTCCAGCGGGGAGCTGTTTTTT,CASSSSGELFF
TRBV2,.,.,TRBJ2-7,TGTGCCAGTAATAGGGGCTACGAGCAGTACTTC,CASNRGYEQYF
TRBV7-3,once,.,TRBJ2-2,TGTGCCAGCAGTCCCTCAAGGCGGGGGCCGAACACCGGGGAGCTGTTTTTT,CASSPSRRGPNTGELFF
TRBV29-1,.,.,TRBJ2-1,TGCAGCGTTGAAGATTACCGTGCTGCCAGCTCCTACAATGAGCAGTTCTTC,CSVEDYRAASSYNEQFF
TRBV5-1,.,.,TRBJ1-2,TGCGCCAGCAGCTTGGGGACAGAAGGGAACTATGGCTACACCTTC,CASSLGTEGNYGYTF
TRBV28,.,.,TRBJ1-5,TGTGCCAGCAGTAGTAACAGGGACAATCAGCCCCAGCATTTT,CASSSNRDNQPQHF
TRBV5-5,.,TRBD1,TRBJ1-2,TGTGCCAGCAGCCTAGCCTCGGGGACAGGGGGCGGCTACACCTTC,CASSLASGTGGGYTF
TRBV6-5,.,.,TRBJ2-2,TGTGCCAGCAGTTACTCGGGCAGGGGTGGTACCGGGGAGCTGTTTTTT,CASSYSGRGGTGELFF
TRBV27,.,.,TRBJ2-5,TGTGCCAGCAGTTTGAGCTACCAAGAGACCCAGTACTTC,CASSLSYQETQYF
TRBV4-3,.,.,TRBJ1-1,TGCGCCAGCAGCCAAGATAGGCCAGGGTGGACTGAAGCTTTCTTT,CASSQDRPGWTEAFF
TRBV7-2,.,.,TRBJ1-1,TGTGCCAGCAGCCTGGAGGGCGGGAACACTGAAGCTTTCTTT,CASSLEGGNTEAFF
TRBV4-3,.,TRBD2,TRBJ2-1,TGCGCCAGCAGCCAAGATATGGCGGGGGGGCCATATGAGCAGTTCTTC,CASSQDMAGGPYEQFF
TRBV7-9,.,TRBD2,TRBJ2-7,TGTGCCAGCAGCTTCGGGGGGAGAGGCGGGGAGCAGTACTTC,CASSFGGRGGEQYF
TRBV7-6,.,.,TRBJ2-3,TGTGCCAGCTCTATGGGGGGGGCTGGCACAGATACGCAGTATTTT,CASSMGGAGTDTQYF
TRBV5-1,.,TRBD2,TRBJ2-1,TGCGCCAGCAGCTCCCCTTGGCGGGAGGGCCGAAATGAGCAGTTCTTC,CASSSPWREGRNEQFF
TRBV5-4,.,.,TRBJ2-1,TGTGCCAGCAGCTTGACAGCTCACAATGAGCAGTTCTTC,CASSLTAHNEQFF
TRBV18,once,TRBD1,TRBJ1-6,TGTGCCAGCTCACCTGAGGGGGCCCACCAGGATTCACCCCTCCACTTT,CASSPEGAHQDSPLHF